A selection of T cell receptor beta chains follows, all from one sample in a study of tumor and adjacent non-tumor tissue in lung cancer. Using its own MiXCR run on the multiplex PCR reads, TCRdb lists one record per CDR3 protein. The repertoire holds 84,000 or so distinct CDR3 sequences, with about 66% as singletons. Material: lung tumor tissue. The receptors were sampled from a man between 65 and 85 years old with non-small cell lung cancer. Both conserved end residues are part of each CDR3. A D gene is named only where the DNA matches it firmly. The size entry is marked missing in some rows and otherwise reads once, few, many or a size class.

D,size,V,J,DNA,CDR3
NA,few,TRBV20-1,TRBJ2-1,TGCAGTGCTGAACCCGGGACAAGACCCTACAATGAGCAGTTCTTC,CSAEPGTRPYNEQFF
TRBD2,NA,TRBV12-3/TRBV12-4,TRBJ2-1,TGTGCCAGCAGTTTTGGCGGGGGGTCCAATGAGCAGTTCTTC,CASSFGGGSNEQFF
NA,NA,TRBV6-1,TRBJ2-2,TGTGCTTCGAAGCGACGGACTCACACCGGGGAGCTGTTTTTT,CASKRRTHTGELFF
TRBD2,many,TRBV6-5,TRBJ2-7,TGTGCCAGCAGTACATACGGGACTACCATCCACGAGCAGTACTTC,CASSTYGTTIHEQYF
NA,few,TRBV30,TRBJ1-1,TGTGCCTGGAGTGTATGGTCTGCACCGGGTATGAACACTGAAGCTTTCTTT,CAWSVWSAPGMNTEAFF
TRBD2,NA,TRBV29-1,TRBJ2-1,TGCAGCGTTGGGGGACTAGCGGCTGAGACCTCCTACGATGAGCAGTTCTTC,CSVGGLAAETSYDEQFF
TRBD2,NA,TRBV29-1,TRBJ2-2,TGCAGCGTTGGGAGACTAGCGGGAGTAGTCATCGGGGAGCTGTTTTTT,CSVGRLAGVVIGELFF
TRBD1,few,TRBV29-1,TRBJ1-5,TGCAGCGTTGGGTTTGGACAGGTCGGTCAGCCCCAGCATTTT,CSVGFGQVGQPQHF
NA,once,TRBV6-1,TRBJ1-3,TGTGTCGGACATACCACAGGGATGAGGAGAAACACCATATATTTT,CVGHTTGMRRNTIYF
TRBD1,NA,TRBV28,TRBJ2-5,TGTGCCAGCAGTCTTTCCAGGGGGTGGGAGACCCAGAACTTC,CASSLSRGWETQNF
TRBD2,many,TRBV6-1,TRBJ2-7,TGTGCCAGCAGTGATGCCGGGGGGACGGAACTCTACGAGCAGTACTTC,CASSDAGGTELYEQYF
NA,few,TRBV11-2,TRBJ2-7,TGTGTCAGTAGCTTAAACAGAGGCTACGAGCAGTACTTC,CVSSLNRGYEQYF
NA,once,TRBV11-1,TRBJ2-1,TGTGCCAGCAGGGAACACCTTAGCTCCTACAATGAGCAGTCCTTC,CASREHLSSYNEQSF
TRBD1,many,TRBV6-1,TRBJ2-3,TGTGCCAGCAGTGGGCGGGACAGGGGCGCCCGCACAGATACGCAGTATTTT,CASSGRDRGARTDTQYF
NA,NA,TRBV29-1,TRBJ2-5,TGCAGTGGTACCATCGGGAGTGGAGATACCCAGTACTTC,CSGTIGSGDTQYF
TRBD2,NA,TRBV10-2,TRBJ2-3,TGCGCCAGTAGGGGACTAGGGGGGCATACAGATACACAGTATTTT,CASRGLGGHTDTQYF